This is a list of T cell receptor beta chains from one sample in a study of blood T cell repertoires in COVID-19. Here immunoSEQ multiplex PCR was the method, and the copy in TCRdb shows in-frame clones only, minus some. The table lists more than 70,000 clones, approximately 80% of them singletons, with 10% to 13% in the top ten. The specimen was peripheral blood. These receptor sequences come from a woman in her seventies with acute or convalescent COVID-19. The CDR3 runs from the conserved cysteine through the conserved F or W. The order of the fields is clone size, CDR3 length, D gene, J gene, V gene, CDR3 DNA, CDR3 protein. A D gene is named only where the DNA matches it firmly. Clone size appears in some rows only: once, few, many, or a class for an expanded clone.

abundance: -
len: 14
d_gene: -
j_gene: TRBJ2-3
v_gene: TRBV15
CDR3nt: TGTGCCACCACCGACAGGGAGGAGGCAGATACGCAGTATTTT
CDR3aa: CATTDREEADTQYF

abundance: -
len: 15
d_gene: -
j_gene: TRBJ2-3
v_gene: TRBV9
CDR3nt: TGTGCCAGCAGCGCCGGACAGACAGGCACAGATACGCAGTATTTT
CDR3aa: CASSAGQTGTDTQYF

abundance: -
len: 17
d_gene: TRBD1
j_gene: TRBJ2-7
v_gene: TRBV6-1
CDR3nt: TGTGCCAGCAGTGAAGCCTTCGGGACAGGGGGCCTGATCGAGCAGTACTTC
CDR3aa: CASSEAFGTGGLIEQYF

abundance: -
len: 15
d_gene: -
j_gene: TRBJ2-7
v_gene: TRBV3-1/TRBV3-2
CDR3nt: TGTGCCAGCAGCCAAGACCGGGACACCCCCTACGAGCAGTACTTC
CDR3aa: CASSQDRDTPYEQYF

abundance: -
len: 15
d_gene: -
j_gene: TRBJ1-6
v_gene: TRBV27
CDR3nt: TGTGCCAGCAGTTTCTTACGGACTGCGGGATCGGCCCTCCACTTT
CDR3aa: CASSFLRTAGSALHF

abundance: -
len: 14
d_gene: -
j_gene: TRBJ2-7
v_gene: TRBV5-4
CDR3nt: TGTGCCAGCAGCTTGGGTCAACCGGTCTACGAGCAGTACTTC
CDR3aa: CASSLGQPVYEQYF

abundance: -
len: 13
d_gene: TRBD1
j_gene: TRBJ1-2
v_gene: TRBV5-6
CDR3nt: TGTGCCAGCAGCCGCACAGGGGGTTATGGCTACACCTTC
CDR3aa: CASSRTGGYGYTF

abundance: -
len: 16
d_gene: -
j_gene: TRBJ2-7
v_gene: TRBV25-1
CDR3nt: TGTGCCAGCAGTGAAAGAAAGGCAGGGGCATCCTACGAGCAGTACTTC
CDR3aa: CASSERKAGASYEQYF

abundance: few
len: 14
d_gene: -
j_gene: TRBJ1-3
v_gene: TRBV5-1
CDR3nt: TGCGCCAGCAGCGCGCAGGGCTCTGGAAACACCATATATTTT
CDR3aa: CASSAQGSGNTIYF

abundance: few
len: 13
d_gene: -
j_gene: TRBJ1-1
v_gene: TRBV3-1/TRBV3-2
CDR3nt: TGTGCCAGCAGCCAGGGGGGGGACACTGAAGCTTTCTTT
CDR3aa: CASSQGGDTEAFF

abundance: -
len: 19
d_gene: TRBD1
j_gene: TRBJ1-5
v_gene: TRBV3-1/TRBV3-2
CDR3nt: TGTGCCAGCAGCCCATTAACAGGGGCCACTCAATATAGCAATCAGCCCCAGCATTTT
CDR3aa: CASSPLTGATQYSNQPQHF

abundance: -
len: 15
d_gene: -
j_gene: TRBJ2-2
v_gene: TRBV6-5
CDR3nt: TGTGCCAGCAGTACACAGGGTAGAGGAACCGGGGAGCTGTTTTTT
CDR3aa: CASSTQGRGTGELFF

abundance: -
len: 15
d_gene: TRBD1
j_gene: TRBJ1-2
v_gene: TRBV6-5
CDR3nt: TGTGCCAGCAGTTATTCGGACAGGGGGCGAAGGGGCTACACCTTC
CDR3aa: CASSYSDRGRRGYTF

abundance: once
len: 15
d_gene: -
j_gene: TRBJ2-1
v_gene: TRBV19
CDR3nt: TGTGCCAGTAGTATTGGCGGGCTCTCCTACAATGAGCAGTTCTTC
CDR3aa: CASSIGGLSYNEQFF

abundance: -
len: 14
d_gene: -
j_gene: TRBJ2-2
v_gene: TRBV7-6
CDR3nt: TGTGCCAGCAGCTTATACGGGGGCACCGGGGAGCTGTTTTTT
CDR3aa: CASSLYGGTGELFF

abundance: -
len: 13
d_gene: -
j_gene: TRBJ2-2
v_gene: TRBV21-1
CDR3nt: TGTGCCAGCAGTCGACAGTGGACCGGGGAGCTGTTTTTT
CDR3aa: CASSRQWTGELFF

abundance: -
len: 14
d_gene: TRBD2
j_gene: TRBJ2-5
v_gene: TRBV4-3
CDR3nt: TGCGCCAGCAGCCCGGGACTACTGCAAGAGACCCAGTACTTC
CDR3aa: CASSPGLLQETQYF

abundance: -
len: 16
d_gene: TRBD2
j_gene: TRBJ2-1
v_gene: TRBV5-1
CDR3nt: TGCGCCAGCAGCCCAACTCGGGGGGTCTCCTACAATGAGCAGTTCTTC
CDR3aa: CASSPTRGVSYNEQFF